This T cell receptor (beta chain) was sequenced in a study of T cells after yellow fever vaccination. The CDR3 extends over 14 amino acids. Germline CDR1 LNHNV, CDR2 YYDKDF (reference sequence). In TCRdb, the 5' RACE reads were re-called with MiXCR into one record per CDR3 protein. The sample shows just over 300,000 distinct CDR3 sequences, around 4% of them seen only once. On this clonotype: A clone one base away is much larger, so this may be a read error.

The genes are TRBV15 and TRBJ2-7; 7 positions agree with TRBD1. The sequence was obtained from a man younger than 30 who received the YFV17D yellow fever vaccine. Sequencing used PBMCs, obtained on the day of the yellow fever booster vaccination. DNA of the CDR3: TGTGCCACCAGCGGAGAGGGGGCTACGGGCGAGCAGTACGTC. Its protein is CATSGEGATGEQYV.